This T cell receptor (beta chain) is drawn from a study of blood T cell repertoires in COVID-19. Trimming cost V 6 bases and J 5 bases, with 10 bases left between them. The CDR3 contains 12 residues. Sequenced by immunoSEQ multiplex PCR; TCRdb stores in-frame clones only, minus some. The repertoire holds approximately 250,000 clones, approximately 90% seen once, with less than 4% in the top ten. This chain joins TRBV12-3 or TRBV12-4 and TRBJ2-5; no clear D gene. The clonotype comes from a man in his late teens or twenties with active or convalescent COVID-19. The sample consisted of peripheral blood. Written as DNA, the CDR3 is TGTGCCAGCAGGGGTTTCGGGGAGACCCAGTACTTC. Amino acids: CASRGFGETQYF.